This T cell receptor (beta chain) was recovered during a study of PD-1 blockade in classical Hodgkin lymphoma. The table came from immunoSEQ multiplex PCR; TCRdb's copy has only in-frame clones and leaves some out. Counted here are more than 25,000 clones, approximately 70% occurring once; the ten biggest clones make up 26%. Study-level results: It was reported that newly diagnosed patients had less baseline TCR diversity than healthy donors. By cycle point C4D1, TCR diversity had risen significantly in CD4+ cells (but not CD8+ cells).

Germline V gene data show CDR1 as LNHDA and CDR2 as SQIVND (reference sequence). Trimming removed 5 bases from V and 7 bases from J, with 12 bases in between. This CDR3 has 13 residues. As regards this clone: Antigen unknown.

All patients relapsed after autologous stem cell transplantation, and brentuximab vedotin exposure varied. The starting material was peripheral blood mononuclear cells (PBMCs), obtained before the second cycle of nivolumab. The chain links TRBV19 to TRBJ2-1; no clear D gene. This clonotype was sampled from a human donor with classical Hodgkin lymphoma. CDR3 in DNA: TGTGCCAGTAGTTCATCTCGCTGGAATGAGCAGTTCTTC. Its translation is CASSSSRWNEQFF.